The T cell receptor beta chain described here comes from a study of CD8+ T cells in alopecia areata. Study-level results: Amid tofacitinib therapy, many expanded lesional clones stayed present in scalp and blood.

Treatment given: oral pan-JAK inhibitor, 5-10 mg twice daily. Sequencing relied on a cDNA template that was reverse transcribed from extracted RNA. Data came from immunoSEQ multiplex PCR; TCRdb stores just in-frame clones and leaves some out. This table holds 90,000 or so clones, roughly two fifths found once. The CDR3 is 16 amino acids. The germline V gene has CDR1 MNHEY and CDR2 SMNVEV (reference sequence). Trimming pared 4 bases from V and 0 bases from J, leaving 13 bases between. This clone was recorded a few times. Its antigen is as yet unknown. The TCR comes from a human donor with alopecia areata. The input for sequencing was CD8+ T cells sorted from blood, taken at week 24, from a patient treated with tofacitinib. The chain recombines TRBV27 with TRBJ1-3; D ambiguous. CDR3 bases: TGTGCCAGCAGTTCTACCCCCCATACCTCTGGAAACACCATATATTTT. Translated: CASSSTPHTSGNTIYF.